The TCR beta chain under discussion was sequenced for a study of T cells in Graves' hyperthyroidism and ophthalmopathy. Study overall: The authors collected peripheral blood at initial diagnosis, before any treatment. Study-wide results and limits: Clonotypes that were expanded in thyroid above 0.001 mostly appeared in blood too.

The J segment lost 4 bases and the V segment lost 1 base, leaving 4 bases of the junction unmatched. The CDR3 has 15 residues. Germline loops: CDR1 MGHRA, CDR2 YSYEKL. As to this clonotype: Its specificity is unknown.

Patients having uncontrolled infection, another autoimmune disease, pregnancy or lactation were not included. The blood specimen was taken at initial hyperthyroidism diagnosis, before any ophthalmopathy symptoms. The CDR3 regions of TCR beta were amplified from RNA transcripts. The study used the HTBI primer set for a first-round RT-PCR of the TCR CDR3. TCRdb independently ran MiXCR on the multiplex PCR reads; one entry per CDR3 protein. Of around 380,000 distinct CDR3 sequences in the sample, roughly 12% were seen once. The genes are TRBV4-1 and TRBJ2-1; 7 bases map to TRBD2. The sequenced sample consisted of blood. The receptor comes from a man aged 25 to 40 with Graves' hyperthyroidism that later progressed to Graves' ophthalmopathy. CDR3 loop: CASSQASGEYNEQFF. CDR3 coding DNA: TGCGCCAGCAGCCAAGCCAGCGGGGAATACAATGAGCAGTTCTTC.